One sample yielded the 28 T cell receptor beta chains listed below, sequenced in a study of T cell responses to AZD1222 COVID-19 vaccine (dated by TCRdb to about 2021). What the time point label conveys for this sample: baseline before first vaccination. Libraries were constructed by the immunoSEQ multiplex PCR assay. Here the immuneACCESS table is served through TCRdb, limited to in-frame sequences with V and J called. Missing clones are a known gap in these copies; in checked studies unresolved V genes cover under half, and the rest lacks a known reason. This sample gives approximately 100,000 clones in total; around 93% of them show up just once. Less than 8.5% of the sample is taken by the ten largest. The sequencing here drew on peripheral blood, taken on day 0 of AZD1222 vaccination. Receptors were obtained from an adult in good health.

The chain joins TRBV5-1 to TRBJ2-7; D gene unclear. Germline V gives CDR1 SGHRS, CDR2 YFSETQ. Between the trimmed V and J ends, which lost 4 bases and 1 base, there was a span of 18 bases. The CDR3 is made up of 16 amino acids. The CDR3 sequence is CASSGYRWGFSYEQYF. The CDR3, as DNA: TGCGCCAGCAGCGGGTATAGATGGGGTTTTTCCTACGAGCAGTACTTC.

The chain joins TRBV29-1 to TRBJ2-3; D may correspond to TRBD1 or TRBD2 (5 bases each). CDR1 is SQVTM and CDR2 is ANQGSEA in the germline V gene. This CDR3 region has 15 residues. Trimming removed 5 bases from V and 0 bases from J, with 15 bases in between. The CDR3 DNA reads as TGCAGCGTTCGGACATTGGAGGCCAGCACAGATACGCAGTATTTT. Translation: CSVRTLEASTDTQYF.

This sequence joins TRBV29-1 and TRBJ1-2; possible D gene TRBD1, 5 bases. CDR1 is SQVTM and CDR2 is ANQGSEA in the germline V gene. This CDR3 has 14 residues. V lost 3 bases to trimming and J lost 5 bases, with 16 bases between them. The CDR3 bases are TGCAGCGTTGATGGGGGGGTCCGACTGTATGGCTACACCTTC. It is translated as CSVDGGVRLYGYTF.

The CDR3 spells CASSQLQGPNIQYF. CDR3 nucleotide sequence: TGTGCCAGCAGCCAACTACAGGGTCCCAACATTCAGTACTTC. V usage is TRBV4-2 and J usage is TRBJ2-4; D is perhaps TRBD1 (6 bases). Trimming took off 2 bases at V and 7 bases at J, with 12 bases between the two ends. CDR3 length equals 14 residues. The germline gives CDR1 LGHNA, CDR2 YNFKEQ.

The V gene is TRBV27, the J gene TRBJ1-4; D gene uncertain. The CDR3 contains 14 residues. V was cut by 10 bases and J by 8 bases, with 20 bases left in between. Looked up from germline, CDR1 is MNHEY and CDR2 is SMNVEV (reference sequence). CDR3 nucleotides: TGTGCCACCGAAGTGTCAGGCCCCCCGGAAAAACTGTTTTTT. Translating gives CATEVSGPPEKLFF.

V is TRBV4-1 and J is TRBJ1-5; 9 nucleotides line up with TRBD1. Germline V CDR1 and CDR2: MGHRA, YSYEKL. The junction had 11 bases not matched to a gene; V was cut back by 3 bases and J by 5 bases. The CDR3 sequence is 17 residues long. CDR3 sequence (DNA): TGCGCCAGCAGCCAGAACGAAAGGGGACAGGGTGATCAGCCCCAGCATTTT. Protein: CASSQNERGQGDQPQHF.

V gene TRBV11-2 combines with J gene TRBJ2-7; 7 nucleotides align to TRBD2. Germline V gene lookup returns CDR1 SGHAT and CDR2 FQNNGV. After removal of 0 bases from V and 2 bases from J, the junction contained 10 bases not matched to a gene. The CDR3 length is 17 residues. The CDR3 coding sequence is TGTGCCAGCAGCTTAGATCAGGGTCGCGGGAGCCCCTACGAGCAGTACTTC. It yields the protein CASSLDQGRGSPYEQYF.

The chain links TRBV5-4 to TRBJ2-5, with 14 bases aligning to TRBD2. The CDR3 is made up of 17 amino acids. Germline CDR1 reads SGHNT; CDR2 reads YYREEE (reference sequence). Losses at the gene ends were 4 bases for V and 5 bases for J; bases not matched to a gene: 10. CDR3 residues: CASSAGLAGAVGETQYF. In DNA, the CDR3 is TGTGCCAGCAGCGCGGGACTAGCGGGGGCCGTGGGGGAGACCCAGTACTTC.

This chain joins TRBV11-2 and TRBJ1-2; D is unclear. Trimming removed 3 bases at V and 5 bases at J, with 7 bases between. Germline V gene sequence: CDR1 SGHAT, CDR2 FQNNGV. The CDR3 length is 12 residues. The CDR3 loop is CASSLAAYGYTF. As DNA, the CDR3 is TGTGCCAGCAGCTTGGCGGCTTATGGCTACACCTTC. Full variable domain (missing parts from reference TRBV11-2 and TRBJ1-2): EAGVAQSPRYKIIEKRQSVAFWCNPISGHATLYWYQQILGQGPKLLIQFQNNGVVDDSQLPKDRFSAERLKGVDSTLKIQPAKLEDSAVYLCASSLAAYGYTFGSGTRLTVV.

This clone was seen only a few times. The chain joins TRBV5-1 to TRBJ1-2; D remains unclear. Germline CDR1 is SGHRS and CDR2 is YFSETQ. Trimming left V 0 bases short and J 2 bases short, with 8 bases between. The CDR3 has 14 residues. CDR3 sequence: CASSLESPNYGYTF. The CDR3 coding sequence is TGCGCCAGCAGCTTGGAGTCACCCAACTATGGCTACACCTTC. The variable domain in full, with the rest retrieved from reference TRBV5-1 and TRBJ1-2, is KAGVTQTPRYLIKTRGQQVTLSCSPISGHRSVSWYQQTPGQGLQFLFEYFSETQRNKGNFPGRFSGRQFSNSRSEMNVSTLELGDSALYLCASSLESPNYGYTFGSGTRLTVV.

The chain carries TRBV4-2 and TRBJ2-3; 10 bases line up with TRBD2. The V gene end was trimmed by 0 bases and the J gene end by 7 bases; junction bases not matched to a gene: 7. Germline CDR1 is LGHNA and CDR2 is YNFKEQ. The length of the CDR3 is 16 residues. The CDR3 sequence is CASSQEASGGANTQYF. The DNA of the CDR3 is TGTGCCAGCAGCCAAGAGGCCAGCGGGGGGGCTAATACGCAGTATTTT.

The rearrangement joins TRBV25-1 to TRBJ1-4; no definite D call. Germline V gives CDR1 MGHDK, CDR2 SYGVNS. Trimming cost V 3 bases and J 1 base, with 6 bases left between them. The CDR3 sequence is 14 residues long. The CDR3 DNA reads TGTGCCAGCAGTGATCCGGGAACTAATGAAAAACTGTTTTTT. It encodes CASSDPGTNEKLFF.

V gene TRBV11-2 combines with J gene TRBJ2-1; 8 bases agree with TRBD2. In germline, CDR1 is SGHAT, CDR2 FQNNGV. The ends lost 5 bases at V and 6 bases at J; junction bases unmatched: 12. The length of the CDR3 is 16 residues. The CDR3 reads CASSPSREGRGNEQFF. DNA for the CDR3: TGTGCCAGCAGCCCTTCCCGGGAGGGGAGAGGCAATGAGCAGTTCTTC.

J is TRBJ1-2 and V is TRBV2; D not resolved. The CDR3 has 13 residues. Germline assignment: CDR1 SNHLY and CDR2 FYNNEI. V shed 5 bases and J shed 8 bases, with 15 bases lying between them. CDR3 region: CASSPGERGGYTF. The CDR3 DNA sequence: TGTGCCAGCAGTCCTGGCGAGAGAGGAGGCTACACCTTC.

The chain couples TRBV3-1 (or the pseudogene TRBV3-2) to TRBJ2-7; weak D call: TRBD2 (6 bases). The germline V gene encodes CDR1 LGHDT and CDR2 YNNKEL (reference sequence). Trimming removed 0 bases at V and 6 bases at J, with 12 bases between. The CDR3 loop spans 14 amino acids. The CDR3 DNA reads TGTGCCAGCAGCCAAGAGGGGTGGGGGGTCGAGCAGTACTTC. Protein product: CASSQEGWGVEQYF.

The chain carries TRBV27 and TRBJ2-1; weak D call: TRBD2 (6 bases). CDR3 length: 14 amino acids. The V end was cut by 5 bases, the J end by 7 bases, with 15 bases between. From germline, CDR1 is MNHEY and CDR2 SMNVEV (reference sequence). Written as DNA, the CDR3 is TGTGCCAGCAGTCTAACCGGGAGAGGGAATGAGCAGTTCTTC. Residues: CASSLTGRGNEQFF.

This chain links TRBV6-2 or TRBV6-3 with TRBJ1-1; a possible D gene is TRBD1 (5 bases). CDR3 length equals 15 residues. Trimming cost V 4 bases and J 1 base, with 13 bases left between them. The germline CDR1 and CDR2 sequences are MNHEY and SVGEGT. CDR3 in DNA: TGTGCCAGCAGTTCCTTCCCCGGGGGGAACACTGAAGCTTTCTTT. It translates to CASSSFPGGNTEAFF.

The rearrangement links TRBV7-2 to TRBJ1-6, with D possibly being TRBD1 (5 bases). CDR3 length equals 13 residues. Germline assignment: CDR1 SGHTA and CDR2 FQGNSA. Trimming shortened V by 1 base and J by 8 bases, and 6 bases separated the two germline ends. CDR3 bases: TGTGCCAGCAGCTTAGTGGGGGATTCACCCCTCCACTTT. Protein: CASSLVGDSPLHF.

The CDR3 here is CASKRGASETQYF. The CDR3 DNA is TGTGCCAGTAAAAGGGGCGCTTCGGAGACCCAGTACTTC. The J gene is TRBJ2-5, the V gene TRBV19; D may be TRBD1 (5 bases). CDR3 size: 13 residues. V lost 7 bases, J lost 5 bases, and 14 bases lay in between. Germline V CDR1 and CDR2: LNHDA, SQIVND (reference sequence).

The genes are TRBV4-2 and TRBJ1-4, with unresolved D. V lost 1 base, J lost 5 bases, and 8 bases lay in between. CDR3 size: 14 residues. In germline, CDR1 is LGHNA, CDR2 YNFKEQ. CDR3: CASSQVEENEKLFF. The CDR3, as DNA: TGTGCCAGCAGCCAAGTAGAGGAAAATGAAAAACTGTTTTTT.

The rearrangement uses TRBV10-3 and TRBJ1-5, with D uncertain. Trimming removed 3 bases at V and 6 bases at J, with 9 bases between. Germline assignment: CDR1 ENHRY and CDR2 SYGVKD. The CDR3 covers 13 residues. The CDR3 is CAISEVGPQPQHF. The CDR3 DNA reads as TGTGCCATCAGTGAAGTAGGGCCTCAGCCCCAGCATTTT.

The rearrangement joins TRBV28 to TRBJ1-5, with TRBD1 identical over 7 bases. CDR3 length equals 17 residues. Trimming removed 7 bases from V and 0 bases from J; junction bases left unmatched: 12. CDR1 and CDR2 (germline): MDHEN, SYDVKM. The chain's CDR3 is CASTMGQILYSNQPQHF. DNA for the CDR3: TGTGCCAGCACCATGGGACAGATTTTATATAGCAATCAGCCCCAGCATTTT.

This chain links TRBV4-3 with TRBJ1-1, with 7 nucleotides matching TRBD1. The CDR3 is 14 residues long. Per germline, CDR1 LGHNA and CDR2 YSLEER. The trim removed 4 bases at V and 4 bases at J, leaving 6 bases unmatched. CDR3 nucleotide sequence: TGCGCCAGCAGCCGATTGACAGGGTCCACTGAAGCTTTCTTT. It yields the protein CASSRLTGSTEAFF.

A single count supports this clone. This chain joins TRBV9 and TRBJ1-1, with D hard to call. The CDR3 runs to 14 residues. Germline V lookup: CDR1 SGDLS, CDR2 YYNGEE. V dropped 4 bases and J dropped 3 bases, with 13 bases sitting between them. The CDR3, as DNA: TGTGCCAGCAGCATCCGGGATCGGCACACTGAAGCTTTCTTT. Protein product: CASSIRDRHTEAFF.

Worth noting for this clone: Other DNA sequences of this sample code for an identical CDR3. The V call is TRBV9, the J call TRBJ1-1, with no clear D. Germline values: CDR1 SGDLS, CDR2 YYNGEE. This CDR3 has 13 amino acids. Trimming stripped 0 bases from V and 1 base from J, with 4 bases between. DNA for the CDR3: TGTGCCAGCAGCGTAGGCTCGAACACTGAAGCTTTCTTT. This encodes CASSVGSNTEAFF.

The chain carries TRBV7-9 and TRBJ1-2; D is ambiguous. The CDR3 totals 15 residues. V was cut by 5 bases and J by 2 bases, with 15 bases left in between. Germline CDR1 reads SEHNR; CDR2 reads FQNEAQ (reference sequence). CDR3 bases: TGTGCCAGCAGCCCAGTGGCGTTCATGAACTATGGCTACACCTTC. As protein: CASSPVAFMNYGYTF. The variable domain in full, completed from reference TRBV7-9 and TRBJ1-2, reads DTGVSQNPRHKITKRGQNVTFRCDPISEHNRLYWYRQTLGQGPEFLTYFQNEAQLEKSRLLSDRFSAERPKGSFSTLEIQRTEQGDSAMYLCASSPVAFMNYGYTFGSGTRLTVV.

The CDR3 DNA is TGCAGTGCTAGTCGGAGCGGGGTGACCCTTAGCTCCTATAATTCACCCCTCCACTTT. The encoded protein is CSASRSGVTLSSYNSPLHF. The gene calls are TRBV20-1 and TRBJ1-6; D not resolved. V was cut by 3 bases and J by 0 bases, with 21 bases left in between. The CDR3 has 19 residues. Per the germline V gene, CDR1 is DFQATT and CDR2 is SNEGSKA (reference sequence).

V gene TRBV7-6 combines with J gene TRBJ2-3; D unclear. CDR1 and CDR2 (germline): SGHVS, FNYEAQ. V was trimmed by 1 base and J by 0 bases, leaving 11 bases between them. The CDR3 sequence is 16 residues long. The CDR3 is CASSLGGVVSTDTQYF. In DNA, the CDR3 is TGTGCCAGCAGCTTAGGTGGGGTTGTAAGCACAGATACGCAGTATTTT.